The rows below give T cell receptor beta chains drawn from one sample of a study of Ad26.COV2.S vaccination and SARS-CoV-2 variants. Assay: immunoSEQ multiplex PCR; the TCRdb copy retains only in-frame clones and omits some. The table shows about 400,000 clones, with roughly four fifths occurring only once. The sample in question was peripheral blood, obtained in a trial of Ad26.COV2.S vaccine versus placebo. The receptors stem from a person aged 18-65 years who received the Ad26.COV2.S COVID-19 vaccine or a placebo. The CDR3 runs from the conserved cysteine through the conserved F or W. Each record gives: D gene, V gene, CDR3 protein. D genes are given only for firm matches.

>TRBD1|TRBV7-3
CASSKSGQFNEKLFF
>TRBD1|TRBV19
CASSTNRGKYGYTF
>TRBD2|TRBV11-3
CASSPRTSGQETQYF
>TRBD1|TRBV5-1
CASSLAGGITDTQYF
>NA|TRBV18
CASSHTQQGMNTEAFF
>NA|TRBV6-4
CASSDSSGGGDEQYF
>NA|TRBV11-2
CASSFHRSGELFF
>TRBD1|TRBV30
CAWRPLGQGAEGYTF
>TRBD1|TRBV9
CASSAPGQGYEQYF
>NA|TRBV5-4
CASSLEFSNYGYTF
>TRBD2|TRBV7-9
CASSFRGGLFYEQYF
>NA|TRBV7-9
CASTESLISTDTQYF
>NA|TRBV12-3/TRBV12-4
CASSLASIKQFF
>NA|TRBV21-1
CASSKWRTVNQPQHF
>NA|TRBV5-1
CASSLGTVTGNTIYF
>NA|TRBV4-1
CASSRGGSNTQYF
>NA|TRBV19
CASSIEGVPGGPQHF
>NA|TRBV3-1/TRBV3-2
CASSRRAGLETQYF
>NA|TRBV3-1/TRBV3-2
CASSQEAGTGNTIYF
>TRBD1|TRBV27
CASSFRGTTDTQYF
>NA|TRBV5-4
CASSRSGRGQETQYF
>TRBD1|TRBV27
CASSSRQGEQYF
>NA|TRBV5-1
CASSPEGYTEAFF
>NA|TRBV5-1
CASSVGTSEDQPQHF
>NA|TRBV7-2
CASSFGVHTGELFF
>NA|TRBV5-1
CASSLEEGEKLFF
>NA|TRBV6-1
CASSEGDSSYGYTF
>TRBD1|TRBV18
CASSPGTVNTEAFF
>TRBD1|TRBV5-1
CASSFGQGLATNEKLFF